Listed here are 21 T cell receptor beta chains from one sample, sequenced in a study of tissue T cells after allogeneic stem cell transplantation. Sequenced by immunoSEQ multiplex PCR; TCRdb stores in-frame clones only, minus some. The sample includes 25,000 to 35,000 clones, approximately 83% of them seen just once. The sample in question was blood, obtained before transplantation. All receptors derive from a woman aged 18 to 55 who later had graft-versus-host disease after an allogeneic stem cell transplant.

The count of this clone is one. V usage is TRBV7-2 and J usage is TRBJ1-2; TRBD1 matches 10 bases. Germline values: CDR1 SGHTA, CDR2 FQGNSA. The V gene end was trimmed by 5 bases and the J gene end by 7 bases; junction bases not matched to a gene: 10. This CDR3 comprises 15 residues. CDR3 in amino acids: CASSKGGQGIVGYTF. The CDR3 DNA sequence: TGTGCCAGCAGCAAAGGGGGACAGGGGATCGTTGGCTACACCTTC.

This chain links TRBV21-1 with TRBJ1-5; whether TRBD1, the table's D call, matches the DNA was not checked. TRBV21-1 is termed a pseudogene. The CDR3 spans 15 residues. CDR3: CAIRRDRGLNQPQHF. For the CDR3, the DNA is TGTGCCATCCGCCGGGACAGGGGGCTTAATCAGCCCCAGCATTTT.

This CDR3 is CASSLGLTVGEQFF. Here the CDR3 DNA reads TGTGCCAGCAGTTTAGGGTTGACGGTAGGTGAGCAGTTCTTC. The V and J genes are TRBV28 and TRBJ2-1; unclear D gene. Per the germline V gene, CDR1 is MDHEN and CDR2 is SYDVKM. CDR3 size: 14 residues. Deletions cut 2 bases from V and 9 bases from J, with 14 bases between.

The chain joins TRBV9 to TRBJ2-1, with 8 bases matching TRBD2. There are 17 residues in the CDR3. Germline values: CDR1 SGDLS, CDR2 YYNGEE. V lost 0 bases to trimming and J lost 4 bases; unmatched junction nucleotides: 9. CDR3 sequence: CASSVALAGGTYNEQFF. The CDR3 bases are TGTGCCAGCAGCGTAGCTCTGGCGGGGGGCACTTACAATGAGCAGTTCTTC.

This chain joins TRBV27 and TRBJ1-1; tentatively, D is TRBD1 (6 bases). The V and J ends lost 7 bases and 4 bases respectively, with 19 bases between them. In germline, CDR1 is MNHEY, CDR2 SMNVEV (reference sequence). The length of the CDR3 is 15 residues. As DNA, the CDR3 is TGTGCCAGCATCACTTGGAGGGGGGAAAGCACTGAAGCTTTCTTT. Amino acids: CASITWRGESTEAFF.

The chain couples TRBV27 to TRBJ1-5; weak D call: TRBD1 (5 bases). The CDR3 sequence is 13 residues long. Germline loops: CDR1 MNHEY, CDR2 SMNVEV (reference sequence). With 3 bases removed from V and 4 bases from J, the gap between germline ends came to 7 bases. CDR3 sequence (DNA): TGTGCCAGCAGTTTCCGGGGGAATCAGCCCCAGCATTTT. It codes for CASSFRGNQPQHF.

The CDR3 bases are TGCAGCGTTGAATTCGGACTAGCGGACTACGAGCAGTACTTC. It codes for CSVEFGLADYEQYF. V gene TRBV29-1 combines with J gene TRBJ2-7, with 10 bases identical to TRBD2. The CDR3 covers 14 residues. V trimming: 2 bases; J trimming: 3 bases; junction bases outside the gene matches: 4. CDR1 and CDR2 (germline): SQVTM, ANQGSEA.

The chain recombines TRBV6-4 with TRBJ1-5; no firm D call. The CDR3 is made up of 13 amino acids. CDR1 is MRHNA, CDR2 SNTAGT, per germline. V lost 3 bases and J 4 bases, leaving 7 bases between the germline ends. The DNA for the CDR3 is TGTGCCAGCAGTGAAGAGGGAAATCAGCCCCAGCATTTT. This encodes CASSEEGNQPQHF.

This clone appeared a single time. This rearrangement joins TRBV30 to TRBJ1-1, with D maybe TRBD1 (5 bases). V shed 3 bases and J shed 4 bases, with 12 bases lying between them. Germline CDR1 reads GTSNPN; CDR2 reads SVGIG (reference sequence). This CDR3 has 13 residues. CDR3 protein: CAWRDGGSTEAFF. Here the CDR3 DNA reads TGTGCCTGGAGGGACGGGGGGAGCACTGAAGCTTTCTTT.

The J gene is TRBJ2-1, the V gene TRBV7-6, with 10 nucleotides matching TRBD2. J lost 0 bases, V lost 4 bases, and 6 bases had no gene match. The CDR3 is 17 residues long. From germline, CDR1 is SGHVS and CDR2 FNYEAQ. CDR3 region: CASSSGLAHSSYNEQFF. For the CDR3, the DNA is TGTGCCAGCAGCTCGGGACTAGCGCATAGCTCCTACAATGAGCAGTTCTTC.

V gene TRBV5-8 combines with J gene TRBJ2-5; a weak D match, TRBD2 (6 bases). Trimming stripped 4 bases from V and 5 bases from J, with 21 bases between. The CDR3 length is 16 residues. Germline assignment: CDR1 SGHTS and CDR2 YDEGEE. For the CDR3, the DNA is TGTGCCAGCAGCCGAGAAACGGCGGGATACGAGGAGACCCAGTACTTC. The encoded protein is CASSRETAGYEETQYF.

Details on this clone: This CDR3 is also generated by other DNA sequences in the sample. The genes are TRBV19 and TRBJ1-4; a possible D gene is TRBD1 (5 bases). The CDR3 has 15 residues. The V end lost 5 bases, the J end lost 4 bases, and 14 bases lay between the germline ends. Germline V gene data show CDR1 as LNHDA and CDR2 as SQIVND (reference sequence). Written as DNA, the CDR3 is TGTGCCAGTAGTGGGCCTCGGGACGGTAATGAAAAACTGTTTTTT. This translates into CASSGPRDGNEKLFF.

V gene TRBV12-3 or TRBV12-4 combines with J gene TRBJ2-1; tentative D call: TRBD2 (6 bases). The CDR3 loop spans 12 amino acids. V was shortened by 0 bases and J by 9 bases, with 6 bases between the two germline ends. Written as DNA, the CDR3 is TGTGCCAGCAGTTTAGCGGGGGGTGAGCAGTTCTTC. It specifies CASSLAGGEQFF.

This clone has more than one count but fewer than ten. The rearrangement links TRBV3-1 (or the pseudogene TRBV3-2) to TRBJ2-3; TRBD2 matches 7 bases. The V segment lost 4 bases and the J segment 3 bases; nucleotides outside the gene matches: 4. CDR1 and CDR2 (germline): LGHDT, YNNKEL (reference sequence). The CDR3 length is 14 residues. The CDR3 protein is CASSPSGETDTQYF. DNA of the CDR3: TGTGCCAGCAGCCCAAGCGGGGAGACAGATACGCAGTATTTT.

This rearrangement joins TRBV5-4 to TRBJ2-7; TRBD1 aligns across 8 bases. The ends lost 2 bases at V and 2 bases at J; junction bases unmatched: 0. The CDR3 runs to 13 residues. CDR1 SGHNT and CDR2 YYREEE come from the germline V gene (reference sequence). CDR3 sequence (DNA): TGTGCCAGCAGCTTACAGGGGGCCTACGAGCAGTACTTC. Translating it yields CASSLQGAYEQYF.

The J gene is TRBJ2-2, the V gene TRBV23-1; 12 bases line up with TRBD2. TRBV23-1 carries the ORF label, with uncertain function. The trim removed 2 bases at V and 1 base at J, leaving 8 bases unmatched. CDR3 length: 19 residues. The DNA of the CDR3 is TGCGCCAGCAGTCAAACAGGGCCGGGACTAGCGGGGAACACCGGGGAGCTGTTTTTT. Protein product: CASSQTGPGLAGNTGELFF.

The table lists this clone with a few counts. This chain links TRBV18 with TRBJ1-5; D gene ambiguous. The germline gives CDR1 KGHSH, CDR2 LQKENI. V gave up 6 bases and J gave up 3 bases, with 12 bases separating them. CDR3 length: 14 amino acids. CDR3 DNA: TGTGCCAGCTCCCCCGCGAGTTACAATCAGCCCCAGCATTTT. Translation: CASSPASYNQPQHF. Combining the CDR3 with reference TRBV18 and TRBJ1-5 gives the whole variable domain NAGVMQNPRHLVRRRGQEARLRCSPMKGHSHVYWYRQLPEEGLKFMVYLQKENIIDESGMPKERFSAEFPKEGPSILRIQQVVRGDSAAYFCASSPASYNQPQHFGDGTRLSIL.

The rearrangement joins TRBV11-3 to TRBJ2-1; possibly TRBD1 or TRBD2 for D (5 bases each). Germline lookup yields CDR1 SGHNT and CDR2 YENEEA. The CDR3 sequence is 16 residues long. The V gene lost 1 base and the J gene lost 1 base, with 11 bases spanning the gap. The chain's CDR3 is CASSLGGTESYNEQFF. The CDR3 region has the DNA TGTGCCAGCAGCTTAGGAGGGACGGAATCCTACAATGAGCAGTTCTTC.

This chain joins TRBV30 and TRBJ2-7; 9 bases fit TRBD1. The junction had 6 bases not matched to a gene; V was cut back by 3 bases and J by 3 bases. CDR1 and CDR2 (germline): GTSNPN, SVGIG (reference sequence). CDR3 length: 14 residues. Here the CDR3 DNA reads TGTGCCTGGAGCCCCGGGACAGGGCACTACGAGCAGTACTTC. Protein: CAWSPGTGHYEQYF.

The rearrangement uses TRBV5-6 and TRBJ2-2; D remains ambiguous. This CDR3 contains 13 residues. Trimming pared 7 bases from V and 4 bases from J, leaving 11 bases between. Germline CDR1 and CDR2: SGHDT and YYEEEE. The CDR3 DNA follows: TGTGCCAGCTGCCTTTTCGGCACCGGGGAGCTGTTTTTT. Translated, it gives CASCLFGTGELFF.

This CDR3 is CASTNGPTDTQYF. The CDR3 bases are TGTGCCAGCACGAACGGCCCCACAGATACGCAGTATTTT. The genes are TRBV6-4 and TRBJ2-3; no clear D. Trimming removed 7 bases at V and 2 bases at J, with 10 bases between. Germline V gene data show CDR1 as MRHNA and CDR2 as SNTAGT. This CDR3 region has 13 residues.